This TCR beta chain was identified in a study of identical twins (dated by TCRdb to about 2016). Background for the entire study: To test whether fetal clonotypes persist, this study deep-sequenced TCR alpha and beta repertoires from monozygotic twins, from unrelated adults of various ages, and from cord blood. To rule out contamination, replicate twin experiments were performed at different times with different library preparation protocols.

A few counts support this clonotype. Its antigen target is currently unknown. Base qualities are not provided; no much larger clone lies one nucleotide away. The CDR3 contains 14 residues, cysteine and phenylalanine counted. Only the CDR3 part of the read is kept: 42 bases, read in frame from the first base. The germline V gene (reference sequence) yields DFQATT for CDR1 and SNEGSKA for CDR2. Trimming at the junction amounts to 0 bases on V and 2 bases on J, and the germline ends lie 10 bases apart. Receptor libraries were prepared by 5' RACE. Sequencing relied on an Illumina HiSeq 2000. A universal primer binding site was added through template switching, and the final cDNA carried a unique molecular identifier so that TCR cDNA molecules could be counted accurately. Specific primers in the conserved constant-segment region were used to synthesize first-strand cDNA for the TCR alpha and beta chains. To control for contamination, each cDNA library was double barcoded with a SMART-Mk sample barcode plus Illumina barcodes. TruSeq adapter sequences, together with Illumina sample barcodes, were added in two successive PCR steps. The Illumina HiSeq platform was used with custom primers to sequence TCR alpha and beta cDNA libraries. As for the original processing: Unique molecular identifiers were extracted from raw reads with MiGEC, and CDR3 positions were determined with MiXCR. Recombination models were inferred per individual with the repgenHMM and IGoR tools using an EM algorithm. Shared clonotypes were analyzed with the tcR package in R, and sharing was normalized by the product of cloneset sizes. Out-of-frame nonproductive sequences were analyzed to study raw recombination free of thymic and clonal selection effects. TCRdb reran the public reads through fastp at Q25 and MiXCR, keeping productive beta chains. Rows with one shared CDR3 protein collapse into an entry with the most common genes and DNA. TCRdb's processing, not the study's, gives the V and J calls here. In all, the sample holds some 250,000 distinct CDR3 sequences, and about 12% of those were seen once. 4% to 5% of the sample is in the top ten clones.

Every donor in the study was a healthy Caucasian. Three pairs of female monozygotic twins, all aged roughly 18 to 29 years, made up the twin cohort. Using Miltenyi CD45RO+ enrichment and human naive T-cell isolation kits, memory (CD45RO+) and naive T cells were isolated from PBMC. Summary of the overall study and its limitations: Zero-insertion analyses could be partly confounded by invariant T cells such as MAIT and iNKT, though diverse VJ usage argued against such confounding for most clonotypes. Because the same donors could not be followed over many years, the conclusions depended on cross-sectional statistical analysis. Compared with coincidental sharing between unrelated individuals, an excess of low generation-probability sequences was observed among out-of-frame TCR alpha sequences shared between twins. Fewer insertions were carried by abundant cord blood beta clonotypes; a weaker similar trend was observed in young adult naive repertoires, while no such trend was observed in memory repertoires. Out-of-frame TCR alpha sharing in monozygotic twins was systematically underestimated by recombination models, whereas sharing between unrelated individuals was in agreement with the recombination models. In beta out-of-frame sequences, excess twin sharing was weaker, because having fewer shared sequences lowered the signal-to-noise ratio.

This sample also appeared in a second study, on yellow fever vaccine responses in identical twins. As described in the second report: According to the authors, in identical twins the way T cells responded to vaccination appeared partly convergent and partly personalized. In the study, vaccine-responding T cell clones were precisely tracked in identical twins.

This chain joins TRBV20-1 to TRBJ2-5; a confident D gene designation cannot be given. The sample consisted of memory (CD45RO+) T cells sorted from blood. The cell subset or site label for this specimen denotes: CD45RO+ enriched T cells. The clonotype comes from a woman aged 18-35 years in good health. The CDR3 region: CSARDTGRQETQYF. The DNA sequence reads TGCAGTGCTAGAGATACCGGGCGGCAAGAGACCCAGTACTTC.